This is a list of T cell receptor beta chains from one sample in a study of follicular helper T cells after annual influenza vaccination. Sequencing was performed with immunoSEQ multiplex PCR; in TCRdb, only in-frame clones are kept and a portion is missing. This table holds 4,000 or so clones, about 81% found once. The starting material was CXCR5- memory CD4+ T cells sorted from blood, obtained 7 days after influenza vaccination. These receptor sequences come from an adult who received the influenza vaccine. CDR3s include the opening cysteine and the closing phenylalanine or tryptophan. The D gene is left open where the match is weak. Size tells how often a clone was seen (once, few, many) or the class of an expanded clone, and some rows leave it out.

J: TRBJ1-1
size: -
D: -
V: TRBV5-6
CDR3: CASSLDLGVNTEAFF
DNA: TGTGCCAGCAGCTTGGATCTGGGAGTGAACACTGAAGCTTTCTTT

J: TRBJ2-5
size: -
D: TRBD2
V: TRBV6-4
CDR3: CASSRAGGETQYF
DNA: TGTGCCAGCAGCCGCGCGGGGGGGGAGACCCAGTACTTC

J: TRBJ2-7
size: once
D: TRBD1
V: TRBV5-4
CDR3: CASSYRGEYEQYF
DNA: TGTGCCAGCAGCTACAGGGGAGAGTACGAGCAGTACTTC

J: TRBJ1-5
size: few
D: TRBD1
V: TRBV11-3
CDR3: CASSQGALDVQPQHF
DNA: TGTGCCAGCAGTCAGGGGGCTTTAGATGTACAGCCCCAGCATTTT

J: TRBJ2-4
size: -
D: -
V: TRBV19
CDR3: CASSITGYENIQYF
DNA: TGTGCCAGTAGTATAACAGGGTATGAAAACATTCAGTACTTC

J: TRBJ1-1
size: -
D: -
V: TRBV7-9
CDR3: CASSRIGSEAFF
DNA: TGTGCCAGCAGCCGGATCGGGTCGGAAGCTTTCTTT

J: TRBJ2-3
size: -
D: -
V: TRBV7-2
CDR3: CASSFGYGRGGDTQYF
DNA: TGTGCCAGCAGCTTTGGTTACGGCAGGGGCGGAGATACGCAGTATTTT

J: TRBJ1-2
size: -
D: TRBD1
V: TRBV5-4
CDR3: CASSKVAGTDVNYGYTF
DNA: TGTGCCAGCAGCAAAGTCGCCGGGACAGACGTAAACTATGGCTACACCTTC

J: TRBJ1-3
size: -
D: -
V: TRBV6-4
CDR3: CASSILDTGSGNTIYF
DNA: TGTGCCAGCAGTATACTCGACACAGGCTCTGGAAACACCATATATTTT

J: TRBJ1-1
size: -
D: -
V: TRBV6-5
CDR3: CASSYGRGAFF
DNA: TGTGCCAGCAGTTACGGGCGGGGAGCTTTCTTT

J: TRBJ1-1
size: -
D: -
V: TRBV18
CDR3: CASSPSGPRGAFF
DNA: TGTGCCAGCTCACCGTCAGGCCCAAGGGGAGCTTTCTTT

J: TRBJ2-1
size: -
D: -
V: TRBV7-2
CDR3: CASSPGGVGNEQFF
DNA: TGTGCCAGCAGCCCCGGCGGGGTTGGCAATGAGCAGTTCTTC

J: TRBJ1-1
size: -
D: -
V: TRBV7-3
CDR3: CASSAGRNTEAFF
DNA: TGTGCCAGCAGCGCCGGACGGAACACTGAAGCTTTCTTT

J: TRBJ2-7
size: few
D: -
V: TRBV6-5
CDR3: CASGGADSYEQYF
DNA: TGTGCCAGCGGGGGGGCAGACTCCTACGAGCAGTACTTC

J: TRBJ2-3
size: -
D: -
V: TRBV4-3
CDR3: CASSPGLPTDTQYF
DNA: TGCGCCAGCAGCCCAGGACTGCCGACAGATACGCAGTATTTT

J: TRBJ1-5
size: -
D: -
V: TRBV6-5
CDR3: CASSYRGTQPQHF
DNA: TGTGCCAGCAGTTACAGAGGGACCCAGCCCCAGCATTTT

J: TRBJ2-3
size: -
D: -
V: TRBV28
CDR3: CASSFSGSTDTQYF
DNA: TGTGCCAGCAGCTTTTCGGGGAGCACAGATACGCAGTATTTT

J: TRBJ1-6
size: few
D: -
V: TRBV5-1
CDR3: CASSPRRDSPLHF
DNA: TGCGCCAGCAGCCCCCGACGGGATTCACCCCTCCACTTT

J: TRBJ2-2
size: once
D: -
V: TRBV7-9
CDR3: CASSRSRNANTGELFF
DNA: TGTGCCAGCAGCCGGAGTCGGAACGCGAACACCGGGGAGCTGTTTTTT

J: TRBJ2-1
size: -
D: TRBD2
V: TRBV6-1
CDR3: CASSSGGAGLEQFF
DNA: TGTGCCAGCAGCTCCGGGGGGGCCGGTCTGGAGCAGTTCTTC

J: TRBJ2-3
size: -
D: TRBD1
V: TRBV2
CDR3: CASSRTGGTDTQYF
DNA: TGTGCCAGCAGCCGGACAGGAGGCACAGATACGCAGTATTTT

J: TRBJ1-5
size: -
D: -
V: TRBV4-1
CDR3: CASSNPGGDGDQPQHF
DNA: TGCGCCAGCAGCAACCCCGGGGGCGACGGGGATCAGCCCCAGCATTTT

J: TRBJ1-2
size: -
D: -
V: TRBV10-1
CDR3: CASSPDLYYGYTF
DNA: TGCGCCAGCAGTCCCGACCTTTACTATGGCTACACCTTC

J: TRBJ2-2
size: few
D: TRBD1
V: TRBV5-4
CDR3: CASSAVAGGNTGELFF
DNA: TGTGCCAGCAGCGCGGTGGCAGGGGGGAACACCGGGGAGCTGTTTTTT

J: TRBJ2-5
size: once
D: -
V: TRBV7-8
CDR3: CASRPLSRVGETQYF
DNA: TGTGCCAGCAGGCCTCTCTCCAGGGTGGGGGAGACCCAGTACTTC

J: TRBJ2-7
size: few
D: -
V: TRBV19
CDR3: CASSPGTEQGEQYF
DNA: TGTGCCAGTAGTCCCGGGACCGAACAAGGCGAGCAGTACTTC

J: TRBJ2-7
size: -
D: -
V: TRBV19
CDR3: CASSYGVSYEQYF
DNA: TGTGCCAGTAGTTACGGCGTCTCCTACGAGCAGTACTTC

J: TRBJ1-2
size: once
D: -
V: TRBV4-3
CDR3: CASSQEKWKYGYTF
DNA: TGCGCCAGCAGCCAAGAAAAATGGAAGTATGGCTACACCTTC

J: TRBJ2-5
size: -
D: -
V: TRBV2
CDR3: CASSAGQETQYF
DNA: TGTGCCAGCAGTGCAGGCCAGGAGACCCAGTACTTC

J: TRBJ1-6
size: -
D: -
V: TRBV30
CDR3: CAWSLGAYNSPLHF
DNA: TGTGCCTGGAGTTTGGGGGCATATAATTCACCCCTCCACTTT

J: TRBJ2-1
size: -
D: TRBD2
V: TRBV28
CDR3: CASSLGSSGLGGEQFF
DNA: TGTGCCAGCAGTTTGGGGTCTAGCGGACTGGGAGGGGAGCAGTTCTTC

J: TRBJ1-2
size: -
D: TRBD1
V: TRBV5-4
CDR3: CASSRQGNYGYTF
DNA: TGTGCCAGCAGCCGACAGGGGAACTATGGCTACACCTTC

J: TRBJ2-1
size: -
D: -
V: TRBV29-1
CDR3: CSANSGYNEQFF
DNA: TGCAGCGCCAACTCAGGGTACAATGAGCAGTTCTTC

J: TRBJ1-6
size: -
D: -
V: TRBV19
CDR3: CASSKAKTGGESPLHF
DNA: TGTGCCAGTAGTAAAGCCAAGACAGGAGGGGAATCACCCCTCCACTTT

J: TRBJ2-7
size: -
D: TRBD2
V: TRBV2
CDR3: CASSGTSGGPSEQYF
DNA: TGTGCCAGCAGTGGGACTAGCGGGGGCCCCTCGGAGCAGTACTTC

J: TRBJ1-1
size: -
D: -
V: TRBV5-1
CDR3: CASSYSQGGNTEAFF
DNA: TGCGCCAGCAGCTACTCCCAAGGGGGTAACACTGAAGCTTTCTTT

J: TRBJ2-2
size: -
D: -
V: TRBV2
CDR3: CASRPTEANTGELFF
DNA: TGTGCCAGCAGGCCGACAGAGGCGAACACCGGGGAGCTGTTTTTT

J: TRBJ1-1
size: -
D: -
V: TRBV19
CDR3: CASSAWGGSTEAFF
DNA: TGTGCCAGTAGTGCGTGGGGGGGGAGCACTGAAGCTTTCTTT

J: TRBJ1-1
size: -
D: -
V: TRBV4-1
CDR3: CASSQGVPFTEAFF
DNA: TGCGCCAGCAGCCAAGGGGTCCCCTTTACTGAAGCTTTCTTT

J: TRBJ2-7
size: -
D: TRBD2
V: TRBV4-2
CDR3: CASSQDSGTSGLSEQYF
DNA: TGTGCCAGCAGCCAAGACTCGGGGACTAGCGGACTATCGGAGCAGTACTTC

J: TRBJ2-3
size: -
D: TRBD2
V: TRBV7-2
CDR3: CASSLQGAGGLGDTQYF
DNA: TGTGCCAGCAGCCTCCAGGGAGCGGGGGGGCTTGGAGATACGCAGTATTTT

J: TRBJ1-4
size: -
D: -
V: TRBV28
CDR3: CASRARQALDEKLFF
DNA: TGTGCCAGCAGGGCTAGGCAGGCCCTTGATGAAAAACTGTTTTTT

J: TRBJ2-1
size: -
D: TRBD2
V: TRBV5-1
CDR3: CASSQNFGTSGTNEQFF
DNA: TGCGCCAGCAGCCAAAATTTCGGGACTAGCGGGACCAATGAGCAGTTCTTC

J: TRBJ1-5
size: -
D: -
V: TRBV7-2
CDR3: CASSRSLFREGQRNQPQHF
DNA: TGTGCCAGCAGCCGCTCCCTTTTTCGGGAAGGACAGCGAAATCAGCCCCAGCATTTT

J: TRBJ1-2
size: -
D: -
V: TRBV7-9
CDR3: CASSTRGAEGYGYTF
DNA: TGTGCCAGCAGCACCCGAGGGGCGGAAGGCTATGGCTACACCTTC

J: TRBJ2-1
size: once
D: TRBD2
V: TRBV5-4
CDR3: CASSPGGGLNNEQFF
DNA: TGTGCCAGCAGCCCGGGCGGGGGTCTCAACAATGAGCAGTTCTTC

J: TRBJ2-5
size: -
D: -
V: TRBV7-9
CDR3: CASSPSGSVQETQYF
DNA: TGTGCCAGCAGCCCCTCGGGGTCAGTCCAAGAGACCCAGTACTTC

J: TRBJ2-7
size: few
D: -
V: TRBV7-8
CDR3: CASSLVRQAPYEQYF
DNA: TGTGCCAGCAGCTTAGTAAGGCAGGCACCCTACGAGCAGTACTTC

J: TRBJ2-7
size: -
D: TRBD1
V: TRBV28
CDR3: CASSSNRGTIHEQYF
DNA: TGTGCCAGCAGTTCAAACAGGGGAACAATCCACGAGCAGTACTTC

J: TRBJ2-7
size: -
D: -
V: TRBV30
CDR3: CAWARGRGSEQYF
DNA: TGTGCCTGGGCGCGGGGGCGGGGAAGCGAGCAGTACTTC

J: TRBJ1-1
size: -
D: -
V: TRBV28
CDR3: CASCRLGQLNTEAFF
DNA: TGTGCCAGCTGCCGGTTGGGACAATTGAACACTGAAGCTTTCTTT

J: TRBJ1-2
size: -
D: -
V: TRBV2
CDR3: CASSQGLWNYGYTF
DNA: TGTGCCAGCAGTCAGGGACTCTGGAACTATGGCTACACCTTC

J: TRBJ2-7
size: -
D: -
V: TRBV27
CDR3: CASQLSTGTTYEQYF
DNA: TGTGCCAGCCAACTCTCCACAGGCACGACCTACGAGCAGTACTTC

J: TRBJ1-2
size: -
D: -
V: TRBV5-4
CDR3: CASSVDGLYGYTF
DNA: TGTGCCAGCAGCGTGGACGGATTATATGGCTACACCTTC

J: TRBJ2-5
size: once
D: -
V: TRBV5-4
CDR3: CASSGSGGQETQYF
DNA: TGTGCCAGCAGTGGTAGTGGTGGTCAAGAGACCCAGTACTTC

J: TRBJ2-7
size: -
D: TRBD1
V: TRBV18
CDR3: CASSQGQAKTPSNF
DNA: TGTGCCAGCTCACAGGGACAGGCTAAGACCCCTAGTAACTTC

J: TRBJ1-2
size: -
D: -
V: TRBV5-6
CDR3: CASSPMTTGLGGYGYTF
DNA: TGTGCCAGCAGCCCGATGACTACAGGGCTGGGCGGATATGGCTACACCTTC

J: TRBJ2-2
size: -
D: TRBD2
V: TRBV5-4
CDR3: CASSFLLAGTNTGELFF
DNA: TGTGCCAGCAGCTTCTTGCTAGCGGGGACGAACACCGGGGAGCTGTTTTTT

J: TRBJ2-7
size: once
D: TRBD1
V: TRBV4-1
CDR3: CASSRGDRAPGGQYF
DNA: TGCGCCAGCAGCCGAGGGGACAGGGCTCCGGGGGGGCAGTACTTC

J: TRBJ2-3
size: -
D: -
V: TRBV11-3
CDR3: CASSLQHENTQYF
DNA: TGTGCCAGCAGCTTACAACACGAGAATACGCAGTATTTT